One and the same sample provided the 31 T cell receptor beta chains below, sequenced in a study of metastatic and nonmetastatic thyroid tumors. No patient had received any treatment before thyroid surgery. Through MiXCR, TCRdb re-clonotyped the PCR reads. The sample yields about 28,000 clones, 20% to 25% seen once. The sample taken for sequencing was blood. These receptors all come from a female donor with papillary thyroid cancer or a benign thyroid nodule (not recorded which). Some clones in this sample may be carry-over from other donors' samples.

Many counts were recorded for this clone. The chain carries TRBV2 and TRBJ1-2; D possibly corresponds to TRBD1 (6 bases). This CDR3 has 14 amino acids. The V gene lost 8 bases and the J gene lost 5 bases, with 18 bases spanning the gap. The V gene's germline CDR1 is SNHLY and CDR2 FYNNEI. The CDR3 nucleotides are TGTGCCAGCCTCCTGTCGGGGGGCGTTTATGGCTACACCTTC. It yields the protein CASLLSGGVYGYTF.

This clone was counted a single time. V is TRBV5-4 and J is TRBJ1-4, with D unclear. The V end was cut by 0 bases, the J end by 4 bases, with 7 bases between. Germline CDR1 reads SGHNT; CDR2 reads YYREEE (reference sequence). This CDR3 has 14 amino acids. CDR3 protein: CASSLGQNNEKLFF. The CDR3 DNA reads TGTGCCAGCAGCTTGGGACAAAATAATGAAAAACTGTTTTTT.

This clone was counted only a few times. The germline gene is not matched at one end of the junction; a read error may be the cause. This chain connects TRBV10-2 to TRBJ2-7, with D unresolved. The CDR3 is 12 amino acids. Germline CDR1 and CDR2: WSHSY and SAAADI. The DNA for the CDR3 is TGCGCCAGCATTGGTTCGGGCGTCGAGCATTACTTC. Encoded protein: CASIGSGVEHYF.

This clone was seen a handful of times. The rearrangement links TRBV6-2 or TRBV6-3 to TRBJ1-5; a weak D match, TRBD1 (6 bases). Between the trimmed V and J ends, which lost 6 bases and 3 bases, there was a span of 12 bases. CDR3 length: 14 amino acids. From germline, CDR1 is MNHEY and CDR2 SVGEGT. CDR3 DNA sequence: TGTGCCAGCAGCGTAACAGGGAACAATCAGCCCCAGCATTTT. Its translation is CASSVTGNNQPQHF.

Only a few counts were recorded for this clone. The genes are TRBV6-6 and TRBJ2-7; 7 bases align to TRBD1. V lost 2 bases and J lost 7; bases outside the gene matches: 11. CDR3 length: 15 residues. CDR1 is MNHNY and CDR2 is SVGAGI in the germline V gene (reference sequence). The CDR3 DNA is TGTGCCAGCAGTTACCAGACAGGGTCCCTCGAGGAGCAGTACTTC. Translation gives CASSYQTGSLEEQYF.

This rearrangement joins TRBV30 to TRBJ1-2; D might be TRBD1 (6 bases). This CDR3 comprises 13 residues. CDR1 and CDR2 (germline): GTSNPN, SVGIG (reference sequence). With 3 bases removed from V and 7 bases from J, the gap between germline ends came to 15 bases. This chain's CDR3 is CAWSKGGNGGYTF. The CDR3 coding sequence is TGTGCCTGGAGCAAGGGGGGAAATGGTGGCTACACCTTC.

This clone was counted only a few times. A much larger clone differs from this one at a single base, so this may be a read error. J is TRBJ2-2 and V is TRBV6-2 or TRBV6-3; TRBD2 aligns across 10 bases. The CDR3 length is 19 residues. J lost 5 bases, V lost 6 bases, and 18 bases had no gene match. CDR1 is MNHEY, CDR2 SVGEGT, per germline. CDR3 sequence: CASRPTGKSSGSRTGELFF. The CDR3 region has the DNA TGTGCCAGCAGACCTACAGGGAAGTCTAGCGGGAGCAGGACCGGGGAGCTGTTTTTT.

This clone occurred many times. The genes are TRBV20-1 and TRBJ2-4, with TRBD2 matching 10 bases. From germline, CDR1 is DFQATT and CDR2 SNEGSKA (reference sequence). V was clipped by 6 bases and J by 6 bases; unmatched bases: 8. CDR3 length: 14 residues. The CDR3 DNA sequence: TGCAGTGCGTCTCCCAGCGGGAGGGGAAACATTCAGTACTTC. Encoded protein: CSASPSGRGNIQYF.

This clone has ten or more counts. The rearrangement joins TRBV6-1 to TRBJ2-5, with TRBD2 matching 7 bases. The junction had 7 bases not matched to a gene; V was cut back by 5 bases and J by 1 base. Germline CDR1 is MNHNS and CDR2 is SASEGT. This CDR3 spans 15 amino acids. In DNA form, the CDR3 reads TGTGCCAGCAGTTCGGTAGCGGGTGGCCAAGAGACCCAGTACTTC. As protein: CASSSVAGGQETQYF.

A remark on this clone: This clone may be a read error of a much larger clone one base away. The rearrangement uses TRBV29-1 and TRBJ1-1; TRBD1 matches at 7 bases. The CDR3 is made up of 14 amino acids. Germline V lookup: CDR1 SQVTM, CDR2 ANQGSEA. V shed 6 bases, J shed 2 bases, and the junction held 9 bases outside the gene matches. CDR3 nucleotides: TGCAGCGTCAGCCTAGGGGGCATAAACACTGAAGCTTTCTTT. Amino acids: CSVSLGGINTEAFF.

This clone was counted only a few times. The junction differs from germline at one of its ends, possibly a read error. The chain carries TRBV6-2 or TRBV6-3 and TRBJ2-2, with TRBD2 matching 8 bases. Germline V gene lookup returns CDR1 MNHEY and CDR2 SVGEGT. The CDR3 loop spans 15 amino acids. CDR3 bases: TGTGCAAGCAGTTACCTACACGGGGGGGCCGGGGAGCTGTTTTTT. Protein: CASSYLHGGAGELFF.

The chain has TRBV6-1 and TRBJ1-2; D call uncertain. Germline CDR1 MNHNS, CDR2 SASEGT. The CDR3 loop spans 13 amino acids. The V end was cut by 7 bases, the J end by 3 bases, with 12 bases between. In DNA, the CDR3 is TGTGCCAGCATCGGACTCCCCGACTATGGCTACACCTTC. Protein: CASIGLPDYGYTF.

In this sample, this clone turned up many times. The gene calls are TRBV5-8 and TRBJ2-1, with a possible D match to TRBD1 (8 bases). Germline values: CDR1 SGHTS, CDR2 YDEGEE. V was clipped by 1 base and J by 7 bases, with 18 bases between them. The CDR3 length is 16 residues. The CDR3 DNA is TGTGCCAGCAGCTTGACAGGGGGAGGGGGTGCAAATGAGCAGTTCTTC. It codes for CASSLTGGGGANEQFF.

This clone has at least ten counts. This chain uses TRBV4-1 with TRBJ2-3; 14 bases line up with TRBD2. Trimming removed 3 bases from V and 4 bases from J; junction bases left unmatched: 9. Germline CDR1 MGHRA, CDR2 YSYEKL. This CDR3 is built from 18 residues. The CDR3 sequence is CASSQEFLGLAGADTQYF. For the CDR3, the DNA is TGCGCCAGCAGCCAGGAATTCTTGGGACTAGCGGGAGCAGATACGCAGTATTTT.

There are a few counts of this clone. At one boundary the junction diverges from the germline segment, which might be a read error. The CDR3 nucleotides are TGTGCCAGCAGTTACTCGAGGTCGGGGAGGGACACTGAAGATTTCTTT. Residues: CASSYSRSGRDTEDFF. The chain carries TRBV6-5 and TRBJ1-1; tentatively, D is TRBD1 (6 bases). CDR1 is MNHEY, CDR2 SVGAGI, per germline. CDR3 length: 16 residues.

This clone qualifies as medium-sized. This CDR3 reads CASSISGSGELFF. The CDR3 DNA sequence: TGTGCCAGTAGTATCAGTGGTTCCGGGGAGCTGTTTTTT. This rearrangement joins TRBV19 to TRBJ2-2; no firm D call. This CDR3 is 13 amino acids long. The germline V and J ends were trimmed by 3 bases and 6 bases, with 8 bases remaining between them. Germline loops: CDR1 LNHDA, CDR2 SQIVND (reference sequence).

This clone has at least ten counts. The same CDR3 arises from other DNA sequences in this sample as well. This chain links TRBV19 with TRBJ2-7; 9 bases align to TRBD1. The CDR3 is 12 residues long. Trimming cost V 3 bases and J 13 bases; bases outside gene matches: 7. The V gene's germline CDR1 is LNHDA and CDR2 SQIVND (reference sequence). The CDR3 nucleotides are TGTGCCAGTAGTATGGGACAGGGCTTGCAATACTTC. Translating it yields CASSMGQGLQYF.

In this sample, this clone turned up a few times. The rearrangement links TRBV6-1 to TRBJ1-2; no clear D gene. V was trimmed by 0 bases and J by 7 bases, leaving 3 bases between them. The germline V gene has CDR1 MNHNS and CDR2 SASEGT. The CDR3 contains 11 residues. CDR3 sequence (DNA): TGTGCCAGCAGTGAAGCAGGTGGCTACACCTTC. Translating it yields CASSEAGGYTF.

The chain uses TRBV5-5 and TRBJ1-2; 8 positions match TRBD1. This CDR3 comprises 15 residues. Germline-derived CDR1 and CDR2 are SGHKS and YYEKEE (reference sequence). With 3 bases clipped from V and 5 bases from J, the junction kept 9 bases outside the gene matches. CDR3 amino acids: CASSWAGQGSYGYTF. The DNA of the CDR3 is TGTGCCAGCAGCTGGGCCGGACAGGGTTCATATGGCTACACCTTC.

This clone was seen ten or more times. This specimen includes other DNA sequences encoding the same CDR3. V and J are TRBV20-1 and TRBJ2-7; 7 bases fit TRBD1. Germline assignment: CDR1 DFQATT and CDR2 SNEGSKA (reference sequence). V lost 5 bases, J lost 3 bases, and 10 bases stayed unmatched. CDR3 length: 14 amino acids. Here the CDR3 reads CSAWRGGQNYEQYF. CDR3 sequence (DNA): TGCAGTGCTTGGCGAGGGGGACAGAACTACGAGCAGTACTTC.

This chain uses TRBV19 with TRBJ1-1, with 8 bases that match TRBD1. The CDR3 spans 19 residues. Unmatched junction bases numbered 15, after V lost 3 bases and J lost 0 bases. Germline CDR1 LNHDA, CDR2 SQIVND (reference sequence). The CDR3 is CASSIGSGGGFSMNTEAFF. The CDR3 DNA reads TGTGCCAGTAGTATTGGCTCAGGGGGCGGATTTTCAATGAACACTGAAGCTTTCTTT.

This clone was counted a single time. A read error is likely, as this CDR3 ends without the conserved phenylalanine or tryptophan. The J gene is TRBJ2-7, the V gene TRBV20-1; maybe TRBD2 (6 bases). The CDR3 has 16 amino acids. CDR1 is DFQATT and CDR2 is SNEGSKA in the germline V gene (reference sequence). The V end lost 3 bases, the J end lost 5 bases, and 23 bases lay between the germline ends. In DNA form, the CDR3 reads TGCAGTGCTAGTCGCCTAGGAGGGAGTTCTATCAACGAGCAGTACTCC. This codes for CSASRLGGSSINEQYS.

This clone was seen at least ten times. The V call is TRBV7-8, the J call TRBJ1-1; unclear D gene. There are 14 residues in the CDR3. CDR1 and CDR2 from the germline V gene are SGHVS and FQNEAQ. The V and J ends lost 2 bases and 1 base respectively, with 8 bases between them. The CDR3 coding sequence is TGTGCCAGCAGCTTATCGCCGGCGAACACTGAAGCTTTCTTT. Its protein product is CASSLSPANTEAFF.

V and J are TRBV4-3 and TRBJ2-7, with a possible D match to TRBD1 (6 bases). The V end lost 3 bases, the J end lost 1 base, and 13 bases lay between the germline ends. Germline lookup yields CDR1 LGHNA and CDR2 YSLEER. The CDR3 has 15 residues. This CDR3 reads CASSQLTGLSYEQYF. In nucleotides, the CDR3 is TGCGCCAGCAGCCAGTTGACAGGCCTTTCCTACGAGCAGTACTTC.

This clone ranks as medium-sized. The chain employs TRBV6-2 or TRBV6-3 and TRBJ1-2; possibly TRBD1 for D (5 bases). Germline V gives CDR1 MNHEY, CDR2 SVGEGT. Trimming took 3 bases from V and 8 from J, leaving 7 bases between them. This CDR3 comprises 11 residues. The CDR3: CASSYWDGYTF. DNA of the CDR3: TGTGCCAGCAGTTATTGGGACGGCTACACCTTC.

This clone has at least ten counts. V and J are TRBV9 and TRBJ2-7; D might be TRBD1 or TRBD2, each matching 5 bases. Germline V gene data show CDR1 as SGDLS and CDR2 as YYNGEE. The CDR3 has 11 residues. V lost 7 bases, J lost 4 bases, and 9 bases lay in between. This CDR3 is CASGTLYEQYF. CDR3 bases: TGTGCCAGCGGGACCCTATACGAGCAGTACTTC. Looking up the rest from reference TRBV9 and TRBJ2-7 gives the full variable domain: DSGVTQTPKHLITATGQRVTLRCSPRSGDLSVYWYQQSLDQGLQFLIQYYNGEERAKGNILERFSAQQFPDLHSELNLSSLELGDSALYFCASGTLYEQYFGPGTRLTVT.

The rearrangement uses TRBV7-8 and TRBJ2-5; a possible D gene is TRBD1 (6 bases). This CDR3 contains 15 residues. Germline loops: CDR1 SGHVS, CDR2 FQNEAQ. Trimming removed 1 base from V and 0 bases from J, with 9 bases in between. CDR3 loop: CASSLGGGDQETQYF. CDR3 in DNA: TGTGCCAGCAGCTTAGGAGGGGGTGACCAAGAGACCCAGTACTTC. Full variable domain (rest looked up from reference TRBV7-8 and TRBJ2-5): GAGVSQSPRYKVAKRGQDVALRCDPISGHVSLFWYQQALGQGPEFLTYFQNEAQLDKSGLPSDRFFAERPEGSVSTLKIQRTQQEDSAVYLCASSLGGGDQETQYFGPGTRLLVL.

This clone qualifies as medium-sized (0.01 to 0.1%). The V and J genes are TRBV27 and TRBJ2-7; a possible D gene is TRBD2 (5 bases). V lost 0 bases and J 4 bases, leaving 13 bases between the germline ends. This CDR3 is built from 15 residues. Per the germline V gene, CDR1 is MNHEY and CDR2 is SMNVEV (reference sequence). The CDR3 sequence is CASSLSAVGEYEQYF. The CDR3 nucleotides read TGTGCCAGCAGTTTATCGGCGGTCGGGGAGTACGAGCAGTACTTC.

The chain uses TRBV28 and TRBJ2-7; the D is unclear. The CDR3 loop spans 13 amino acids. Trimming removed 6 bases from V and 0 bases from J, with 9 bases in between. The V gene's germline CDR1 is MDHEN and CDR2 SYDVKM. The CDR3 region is CASRERFSYEQYF. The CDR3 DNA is TGTGCCAGCAGGGAGAGGTTCTCCTACGAGCAGTACTTC.

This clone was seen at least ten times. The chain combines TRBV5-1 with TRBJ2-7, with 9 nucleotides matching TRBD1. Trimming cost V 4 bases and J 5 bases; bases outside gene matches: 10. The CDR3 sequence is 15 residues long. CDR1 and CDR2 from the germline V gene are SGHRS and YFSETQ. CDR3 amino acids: CASSTGQGLGHEQYF. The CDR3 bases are TGCGCCAGCAGCACTGGACAGGGGCTTGGGCACGAGCAGTACTTC.

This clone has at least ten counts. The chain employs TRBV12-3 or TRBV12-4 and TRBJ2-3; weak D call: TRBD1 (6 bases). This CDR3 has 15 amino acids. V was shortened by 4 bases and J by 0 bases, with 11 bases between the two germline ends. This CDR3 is CASSSWTASTDTQYF. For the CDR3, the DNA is TGTGCCAGCAGTTCCTGGACAGCTAGCACAGATACGCAGTATTTT.